A single sample is the source of the 20 T cell receptor beta chains below, sequenced in a study of persistence of HIV-infected CD4 T cells. No antigens are known for them. Overlapping HIV-1 Gag 15-mer peptides at 0.85 to 1 ug per peptide per mL were used. Sorting selected CD4+ T cells upregulating both CD40 ligand and CD69. The libraries were made with immunoSEQ version 4 in survey mode. TCRdb keeps only in-frame clones here, not all; method: immunoSEQ multiplex PCR. The repertoire consists of fewer than 40,000 clones, with less than 75% occurring once and the leading ten covering approximately 1.5%. This sample comprised CD4+ T cells sorted from PBMCs after roughly 18-hour stimulation, obtained from a patient who received antiretroviral therapy. The receptors stem from an adult man with HIV who was CMV-seropositive.

The CDR3 DNA is TGTGCCAGCAGTTTACGGCAGTACGCGAACACCGGGGAGCTGTTTTTT. Amino acid sequence: CASSLRQYANTGELFF. The chain links TRBV28 to TRBJ2-2, with D uncertain. The V and J ends lost 2 bases and 0 bases respectively, with 10 bases between them. CDR1 and CDR2 from the germline V gene are MDHEN and SYDVKM. CDR3 size: 16 residues.

The chain couples TRBV29-1 to TRBJ2-3, with a weak D call TRBD2 (5 bases). Trimming left V 6 bases short and J 3 bases short, with 13 bases between. The CDR3 sequence is 13 residues long. CDR1 and CDR2 (germline): SQVTM, ANQGSEA. CDR3 DNA sequence: TGCAGCGTCGAGGGCGGTTTTACAGATACGCAGTATTTT. Its translation is CSVEGGFTDTQYF.

A single count supports this clone. The chain is built from TRBV28 and TRBJ2-3, with TRBD2 matching over 13 bases. This CDR3 spans 17 amino acids. Trimming cost V 4 bases and J 5 bases; bases outside gene matches: 9. Germline V lookup: CDR1 MDHEN, CDR2 SYDVKM. This chain's CDR3 is CASSSMTSGGLGDTQYF. The CDR3 bases are TGTGCCAGCAGTTCAATGACTAGCGGGGGGCTGGGAGATACGCAGTATTTT.

The V call is TRBV28, the J call TRBJ2-7; perhaps TRBD1 as D (5 bases). This CDR3 is built from 14 residues. Trimming pared 7 bases from V and 3 bases from J, leaving 16 bases between. Germline loops: CDR1 MDHEN, CDR2 SYDVKM. The CDR3 is CASTFPGQGYEQYF. The CDR3 bases are TGTGCCAGCACTTTCCCTGGGCAGGGCTACGAGCAGTACTTC.

This rearrangement joins TRBV19 to TRBJ1-6; 9 nucleotides agree with TRBD1. The germline V gene has CDR1 LNHDA and CDR2 SQIVND (reference sequence). CDR3 length: 16 residues. Trimming at V came to 5 bases and at J to 6 bases, leaving 8 bases not matched to a gene. Written as DNA, the CDR3 is TGTGCCAGTAGTCGTCCGGGACAGGGTGGTAATTCACCCCTCCACTTT. It is translated as CASSRPGQGGNSPLHF.

J is TRBJ1-1 and V is TRBV6-1; TRBD1 matches 8 bases. V lost 2 bases and J lost 4; bases outside the gene matches: 9. Germline V gene lookup returns CDR1 MNHNS and CDR2 SASEGT. The CDR3 has 16 amino acids. CDR3 coding DNA: TGTGCCAGCAGTGAACCCAAGGCAGGGGGCTTCACTGAAGCTTTCTTT. Protein sequence: CASSEPKAGGFTEAFF.

The V and J genes are TRBV28 and TRBJ1-3; 8 bases are shared with TRBD1. Germline trimming cut 5 bases from V and 0 bases from J; bases unmatched to any gene: 6. The CDR3 totals 16 residues. Germline lookup yields CDR1 MDHEN and CDR2 SYDVKM. CDR3 bases: TGTGCCAGCAGTACGACAGGGGCGAACTCTGGAAACACCATATATTTT. Its protein is CASSTTGANSGNTIYF.

This clone was seen only once. This sequence joins TRBV25-1 and TRBJ2-3, with 8 nucleotides matching TRBD1. V trimming: 6 bases; J trimming: 3 bases; junction bases outside the gene matches: 8. The CDR3 consists of 15 residues. Germline CDR1 MGHDK, CDR2 SYGVNS. The CDR3 loop reads CASSMTGVTTDTQYF. The CDR3 DNA reads as TGTGCCAGCAGCATGACAGGGGTTACGACAGATACGCAGTATTTT.

J is TRBJ1-6 and V is TRBV7-9, with 7 positions matching TRBD1. V dropped 2 bases and J dropped 13; count of bases not matched to a gene: 11. The germline V gene encodes CDR1 SEHNR and CDR2 FQNEAQ (reference sequence). The CDR3 is 15 amino acids. CDR3 amino acids: CASSLSTGTASPLHF. For the CDR3, the DNA is TGTGCCAGCAGCTTATCAACCGGGACAGCGTCCCCCCTCCACTTT. Combining the CDR3 with reference TRBV7-9 and TRBJ1-6 gives the whole variable domain DTGVSQNPRHKITKRGQNVTFRCDPISEHNRLYWYRQTLGQGPEFLTYFQNEAQLEKSRLLSDRFSAERPKGSFSTLEIQRTEQGDSAMYLCASSLSTGTASPLHFGNGTRLTVT.

The CDR3: CASSLGALSGNTIYF. The CDR3 DNA reads TGTGCCAGCAGTTTGGGGGCCCTCTCTGGAAACACCATATATTTT. J is TRBJ1-3 and V is TRBV28, with a possible D match to TRBD1 (6 bases). Trimming left V 3 bases short and J 0 bases short, with 9 bases between. This CDR3 has 15 amino acids. Germline values: CDR1 MDHEN, CDR2 SYDVKM.

In this sample, this clone turned up a few times. The chain links TRBV16 to TRBJ1-1; D is possibly TRBD1 (6 bases). Germline V gene data show CDR1 as KGHSY and CDR2 as FQNENV. The length of the CDR3 is 13 residues. V gave up 6 bases and J gave up 1 base, with 9 bases separating them. The CDR3 coding sequence is TGTGCCAGCAGTCGAGGGGGGAACACTGAAGCTTTCTTT. Its protein is CASSRGGNTEAFF. Full variable domain (rest looked up from reference TRBV16 and TRBJ1-1): GEEVAQTPKHLVRGEGQKAKLYCAPIKGHSYVFWYQQVLKNEFKFLISFQNENVFDETGMPKERFSAKCLPNSPCSLEIQATKLEDSAVYFCASSRGGNTEAFFGQGTRLTVV.

The chain links TRBV19 to TRBJ1-5; D is possibly TRBD1 (5 bases). This CDR3 comprises 14 residues. The ends were cut back, 6 bases at V and 1 base at J, with 10 bases in the middle. Germline V gives CDR1 LNHDA, CDR2 SQIVND (reference sequence). DNA of the CDR3: TGTGCCAGTAGGGATCGACAGAGCAATCAGCCCCAGCATTTT. It codes for CASRDRQSNQPQHF. Filled out from reference TRBV19 and TRBJ1-5, the complete variable domain reads DGGITQSPKYLFRKEGQNVTLSCEQNLNHDAMYWYRQDPGQGLRLIYYSQIVNDFQKGDIAEGYSVSREKKESFPLTVTSAQKNPTAFYLCASRDRQSNQPQHFGDGTRLSIL.

This sequence joins TRBV18 and TRBJ2-2; D might be TRBD1 or TRBD2, each matching 6 bases. The CDR3 contains 16 residues. V gave up 0 bases and J gave up 0 bases, with 8 bases separating them. Germline CDR1 and CDR2: KGHSH and LQKENI. The CDR3 DNA follows: TGTGCCAGCTCACCACCGGGGGGCTCGAACACCGGGGAGCTGTTTTTT. Its translation is CASSPPGGSNTGELFF.

In regard to this clone: A read error may account for a junction end that differs from germline. V is TRBV24-1 and J is TRBJ2-3; D is undetermined. CDR1 KGHDR and CDR2 SFDVKD come from the germline V gene. This CDR3 has 15 residues. The DNA for the CDR3 is TGTGCCAGCAGTGACCGAGGCGGTACCACAGATACGCAGTATTTT. It encodes CASSDRGGTTDTQYF.

J is TRBJ2-3 and V is TRBV9, with no clear D. V lost 4 bases, J lost 0 bases, and 18 bases lay in between. The V gene's germline CDR1 is SGDLS and CDR2 YYNGEE. This CDR3 region has 17 residues. CDR3 residues: CASSSPRGLTSTDTQYF. The CDR3, as DNA: TGTGCCAGCAGCTCACCAAGAGGTCTTACGAGCACAGATACGCAGTATTTT.

The rearrangement links TRBV27 to TRBJ2-2, with 10 bases fitting TRBD2. J gave up 3 bases and V 0 bases, and 4 bases lay outside the gene matches. The CDR3 has 17 amino acids. Per germline, CDR1 MNHEY and CDR2 SMNVEV (reference sequence). DNA for the CDR3: TGTGCCAGCAGTTTATCGCTAGCGGGGGTCCACACCGGGGAGCTGTTTTTT. It codes for CASSLSLAGVHTGELFF.

This clone was counted only a few times. The chain uses TRBV2 and TRBJ2-3, with 8 bases fitting TRBD1. Germline V gives CDR1 SNHLY, CDR2 FYNNEI. Losses at the gene ends were 1 base for V and 10 bases for J; bases not matched to a gene: 7. This CDR3 has 14 amino acids. CDR3 nucleotide sequence: TGTGCCAGCAGTGAAGACAGGGGGACAGTAGCGCAGTATTTT. Its translation is CASSEDRGTVAQYF.

The chain links TRBV18 to TRBJ2-1; 12 bases map to TRBD2. V was clipped by 3 bases and J by 7 bases; unmatched bases: 7. Germline assignment: CDR1 KGHSH and CDR2 LQKENI. The CDR3 is 16 amino acids. CDR3 bases: TGTGCCAGCTCACCGCCCGGGACTAGCGGGCAAAATGAGCAGTTCTTC. Protein: CASSPPGTSGQNEQFF.

As DNA, the CDR3 is TGTGCCACCAGTGATTTCGGGGTAGGGGGACAGAGGGGCGCTTGGGAGCAGTTCTTC. Its translation is CATSDFGVGGQRGAWEQFF. This sequence joins TRBV24-1 and TRBJ2-1; 7 nucleotides line up with TRBD1. The length of the CDR3 is 19 residues. Looked up from germline, CDR1 is KGHDR and CDR2 is SFDVKD. V gave up 1 base and J gave up 10 bases; unmatched junction bases: 21.

This clone was seen once. V gene TRBV19 combines with J gene TRBJ1-1, with D hard to call. Germline assignment: CDR1 LNHDA and CDR2 SQIVND (reference sequence). V dropped 6 bases and J dropped 0 bases, with 11 bases sitting between them. The CDR3 length is 14 residues. The CDR3 here is CASRAGPLNTEAFF. CDR3 sequence (DNA): TGTGCCAGTAGGGCAGGACCTTTGAACACTGAAGCTTTCTTT.